This entry features one TCR beta chain sequence. These data originate in a study of blood T cell repertoires in COVID-19. Sequencing was performed with immunoSEQ multiplex PCR; in TCRdb, only in-frame clones are kept and a portion is missing. In the table there are approximately 170,000 clones, about 86% of which are singletons. This receptor was obtained from a human donor with acute or convalescent COVID-19. The donor label of this sample is uncertain. The sample taken for sequencing was peripheral blood.

The CDR3 sequence is CASSTLHRDTGNEQFF. The DNA of the CDR3 is TGTGCCAGTAGTACCCTTCACCGGGACACGGGGAATGAGCAGTTCTTC. This chain uses TRBV19 with TRBJ2-1, with a tentative D call TRBD1 (6 bases). Germline loops: CDR1 LNHDA, CDR2 SQIVND (reference sequence). The CDR3 is 16 amino acids. V was trimmed by 4 bases and J by 7 bases, leaving 20 bases between them. The complete variable domain, with remaining parts taken from reference TRBV19 and TRBJ2-1, reads DGGITQSPKYLFRKEGQNVTLSCEQNLNHDAMYWYRQDPGQGLRLIYYSQIVNDFQKGDIAEGYSVSREKKESFPLTVTSAQKNPTAFYLCASSTLHRDTGNEQFFGPGTRLTVL.